This is a list of T cell receptor beta chains from one sample in a study of cytomegalovirus exposure and HLA in healthy donors. Sequencing used immunoSEQ multiplex PCR; TCRdb keeps in-frame clones, though not all of them. Of more than 70,000 clones in the sample, over 75% were seen once. The sequencing input was PBMCs. These receptors all stem from a boy between 10 and 17 years old in good health and CMV-seronegative. CDR3s include the opening cysteine and the closing phenylalanine or tryptophan. The D gene is left open where the match is weak. Not every row has a clone size; where given, it reads once, few, many or a size class.

V: TRBV27
J: TRBJ1-4
D: TRBD1
size: once
CDR3: CASSSQGANEKLFF
DNA: TGTGCCAGCAGTTCCCAGGGGGCTAATGAAAAACTGTTTTTT

V: TRBV9
J: TRBJ2-5
D: .
size: .
CDR3: CASSVAASLETQYF
DNA: TGTGCCAGCAGCGTAGCTGCTAGCCTAGAGACCCAGTACTTC

V: TRBV7-8
J: TRBJ2-5
D: TRBD2
size: .
CDR3: CASSLGRISGGSETQYF
DNA: TGTGCCAGCAGCTTAGGGCGTATTAGCGGGGGATCTGAGACCCAGTACTTC

V: TRBV28
J: TRBJ2-7
D: .
size: once
CDR3: CASSLNYEQYF
DNA: TGTGCCAGCAGTCTAAATTACGAGCAGTACTTC

V: TRBV6-5
J: TRBJ2-7
D: TRBD1
size: once
CDR3: CASSYSGQGYEQYF
DNA: TGTGCCAGCAGTTACTCGGGACAGGGCTACGAGCAGTACTTC

V: TRBV20-1
J: TRBJ1-2
D: .
size: .
CDR3: CSATGLGYTF
DNA: TGCAGTGCCACAGGGCTGGGCTACACCTTC

V: TRBV7-6
J: TRBJ2-1
D: TRBD2
size: .
CDR3: CASSSRGLAEYNEQFF
DNA: TGTGCCAGCAGCTCCCGGGGACTAGCGGAATACAATGAGCAGTTCTTC

V: TRBV27
J: TRBJ1-1
D: .
size: once
CDR3: CASSLAPYTEAFF
DNA: TGTGCCAGCAGTTTAGCGCCGTACACTGAAGCTTTCTTT

V: TRBV4-3
J: TRBJ2-7
D: TRBD1
size: .
CDR3: CASSPGTGNYEQYF
DNA: TGCGCCAGCTCACCTGGGACAGGGAACTACGAGCAGTACTTC

V: TRBV6-5
J: TRBJ1-2
D: TRBD1
size: .
CDR3: CASSRQGLSYGYTF
DNA: TGTGCCAGCAGTCGACAGGGGCTATCCTATGGCTACACCTTC

V: TRBV18
J: TRBJ1-4
D: TRBD1
size: .
CDR3: CASSPGTGGAEKLFF
DNA: TGTGCCAGCTCACCAGGGACAGGGGGCGCAGAAAAACTGTTTTTT

V: TRBV19
J: TRBJ2-3
D: TRBD2
size: .
CDR3: CASTGTSGLADTQYF
DNA: TGTGCCAGCACCGGGACTAGCGGCCTGGCCGATACGCAGTATTTT

V: TRBV15
J: TRBJ1-3
D: .
size: .
CDR3: CATSTGHQSSGNTIYF
DNA: TGTGCCACCAGCACGGGACATCAGAGCTCTGGAAACACCATATATTTT

V: TRBV6-5
J: TRBJ1-2
D: .
size: .
CDR3: CASTESGSYGYTF
DNA: TGTGCCAGCACCGAGTCAGGCTCATATGGCTACACCTTC

V: TRBV19
J: TRBJ1-4
D: .
size: .
CDR3: CASSERANEKLFF
DNA: TGTGCCAGTAGTGAGAGGGCGAATGAAAAACTGTTTTTT

V: TRBV28
J: TRBJ1-1
D: .
size: .
CDR3: CASSLLRLDTEAFF
DNA: TGTGCCAGCAGCCTATTGAGGTTAGACACTGAAGCTTTCTTT

V: TRBV7-9
J: TRBJ2-7
D: .
size: .
CDR3: CASSSTERESNSYEQYF
DNA: TGTGCCAGCAGCTCGACGGAAAGGGAGTCGAATTCCTACGAGCAGTACTTC

V: TRBV6-6
J: TRBJ1-1
D: .
size: .
CDR3: CASSYSEGTEAFF
DNA: TGTGCCAGCAGTTACTCCGAGGGCACTGAAGCTTTCTTT

V: TRBV19
J: TRBJ2-1
D: .
size: .
CDR3: CASSPRGSWSYNEQFF
DNA: TGTGCCAGTAGTCCCAGGGGTTCGTGGTCCTACAATGAGCAGTTCTTC

V: TRBV29-1
J: TRBJ2-1
D: .
size: .
CDR3: CSVRPGSSYNEQFF
DNA: TGCAGCGTTCGGCCGGGAAGCTCCTACAATGAGCAGTTCTTC

V: TRBV28
J: TRBJ2-5
D: .
size: .
CDR3: CASSFRETQYF
DNA: TGTGCCAGCAGTTTTCGGGAGACCCAGTACTTC

V: TRBV2
J: TRBJ1-1
D: .
size: .
CDR3: CASSERGLGTEAFF
DNA: TGTGCCAGCAGTGAGCGGGGATTGGGTACTGAAGCTTTCTTT

V: TRBV6-5
J: TRBJ2-3
D: .
size: .
CDR3: CASRLTPKGNQPQYF
DNA: TGTGCCAGCAGACTAACCCCTAAAGGCAATCAGCCCCAGTATTTT

V: TRBV7-2
J: TRBJ1-1
D: .
size: .
CDR3: CASSFDSTEAFF
DNA: TGTGCCAGCAGCTTTGACAGTACTGAAGCTTTCTTT